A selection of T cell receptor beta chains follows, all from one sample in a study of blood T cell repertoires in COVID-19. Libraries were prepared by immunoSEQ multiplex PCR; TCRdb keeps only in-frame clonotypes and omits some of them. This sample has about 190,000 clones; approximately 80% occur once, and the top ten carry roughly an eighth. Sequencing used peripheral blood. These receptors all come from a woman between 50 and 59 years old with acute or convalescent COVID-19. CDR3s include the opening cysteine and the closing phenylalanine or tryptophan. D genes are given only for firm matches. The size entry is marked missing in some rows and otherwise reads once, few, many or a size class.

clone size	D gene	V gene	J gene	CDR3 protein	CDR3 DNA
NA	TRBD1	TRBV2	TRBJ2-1	CASRVGRGQGHEQFF	TGTGCCAGCCGGGTCGGTAGAGGACAGGGTCATGAGCAGTTCTTC
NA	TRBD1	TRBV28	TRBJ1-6	CASSPFQGDNSPLHF	TGTGCCAGCAGCCCTTTTCAGGGGGACAATTCACCCCTCCACTTT
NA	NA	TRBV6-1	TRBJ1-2	CASSYTGYYGYTF	TGTGCCAGCAGCTATACAGGGTACTATGGCTACACCTTC
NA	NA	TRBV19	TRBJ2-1	CASSPRGGPNNEQFF	TGTGCCAGTAGTCCCCGAGGGGGACCGAACAATGAGCAGTTCTTC
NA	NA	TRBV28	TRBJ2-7	CASSLTDNYEQYF	TGTGCCAGCAGTTTAACAGATAACTACGAGCAGTACTTC
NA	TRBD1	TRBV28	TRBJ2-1	CASSSGTEFYNEQFF	TGTGCCAGCAGTTCCGGGACAGAATTTTACAATGAGCAGTTCTTC
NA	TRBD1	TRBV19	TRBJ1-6	CASSIEQGGSPLHF	TGTGCCAGTAGTATCGAACAGGGGGGATCCCCCCTCCACTTT
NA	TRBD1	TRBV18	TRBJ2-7	CASSMGQTYEQYF	TGTGCCAGCTCAATGGGACAGACCTACGAGCAGTACTTC
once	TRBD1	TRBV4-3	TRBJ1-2	CASSQTGAGGYTF	TGCGCCAGCAGCCAGACAGGGGCGGGGGGCTACACCTTC
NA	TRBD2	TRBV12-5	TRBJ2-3	CASGLVLAGGTDTQYF	TGTGCTAGTGGTTTGGTACTGGCGGGAGGCACAGATACGCAGTATTTT
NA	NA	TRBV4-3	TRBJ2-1	CASSQGRASYNEQFF	TGCGCCAGCAGCCAAGGCAGGGCCAGCTACAATGAGCAGTTCTTC
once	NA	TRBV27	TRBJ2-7	CASSLLGFSGQGSSEQYF	TGTGCCAGCAGTTTATTAGGTTTCTCGGGGCAGGGGTCGAGCGAGCAGTACTTC
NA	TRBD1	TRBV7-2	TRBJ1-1	CASSRTGGSDTEAFF	TGTGCCAGCAGTAGGACAGGGGGGAGTGATACTGAAGCTTTCTTT
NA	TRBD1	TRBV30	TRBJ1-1	CAWRDRSVGTEAFF	TGTGCCTGGAGGGACAGGAGTGTGGGCACTGAAGCTTTCTTT
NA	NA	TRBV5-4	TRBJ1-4	CASSIGGRRNEKLFF	TGTGCCAGCAGCATTGGGGGGAGGAGGAATGAAAAACTGTTTTTT
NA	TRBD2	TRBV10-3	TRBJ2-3	CTTIHGGTDTQYF	TGTACCACCATTCACGGGGGGACAGATACGCAGTATTTT
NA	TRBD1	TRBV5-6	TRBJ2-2	CASSLEVTGAFTGELFF	TGTGCCAGCAGCTTGGAGGTGACAGGGGCTTTCACCGGGGAGCTGTTTTTT
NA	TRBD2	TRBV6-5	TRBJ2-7	CASVGGGSYEQYF	TGTGCCAGCGTAGGCGGGGGGTCCTACGAGCAGTACTTC
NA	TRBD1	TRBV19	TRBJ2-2	CASSIWGQGNTGELFF	TGTGCCAGTAGTATTTGGGGACAGGGGAACACCGGGGAGCTGTTTTTT
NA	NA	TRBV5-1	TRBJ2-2	CASSLADDNLGTGELFF	TGCGCCAGCAGCTTGGCCGACGACAACCTCGGCACCGGGGAGCTGTTTTTT
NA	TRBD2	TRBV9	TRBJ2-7	CASSVGSGRRGYEQYF	TGTGCCAGCAGCGTAGGTAGCGGGAGGAGAGGCTACGAGCAGTACTTC
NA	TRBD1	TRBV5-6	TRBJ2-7	CASSWTGIPYEQYF	TGTGCCAGCAGCTGGACAGGAATCCCCTACGAGCAGTACTTC
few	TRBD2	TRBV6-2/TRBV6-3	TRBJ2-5	CASSSPRAAGGTETQYF	TGTGCCAGCAGTTCCCCCAGGGCAGCGGGAGGTACGGAGACCCAGTACTTC
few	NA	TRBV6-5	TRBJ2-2	CASSLFSGELFF	TGTGCCAGCAGTTTGTTTAGCGGGGAGCTGTTTTTT
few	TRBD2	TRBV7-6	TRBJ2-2	CASSLAGTSGATGELFF	TGTGCCAGCAGCTTAGCTGGGACTAGCGGGGCCACCGGGGAGCTGTTTTTT
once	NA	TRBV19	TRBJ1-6	CASNSASRDNSPLHF	TGTGCCAGTAATTCGGCCTCGCGGGATAATTCACCCCTCCACTTT
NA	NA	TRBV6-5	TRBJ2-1	CASREAQRNEQFF	TGTGCCAGCAGAGAGGCCCAAAGGAATGAGCAGTTCTTC
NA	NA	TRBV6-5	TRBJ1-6	CASTSYNSPLHF	TGTGCCAGCACTTCGTATAATTCACCCCTCCACTTT
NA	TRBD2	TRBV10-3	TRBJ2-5	CAINSGLADEETQYF	TGTGCCATCAATTCGGGACTAGCGGATGAAGAGACCCAGTACTTC
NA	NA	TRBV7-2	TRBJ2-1	CASSPSSVTGNEQFF	TGTGCCAGCAGCCCGTCTAGCGTGACGGGAAATGAGCAGTTCTTC
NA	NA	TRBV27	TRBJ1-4	CASSLGEKLFF	TGTGCCAGCAGTTTAGGCGAAAAACTGTTTTTT
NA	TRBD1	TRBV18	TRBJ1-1	CASSATGGNTEAFF	TGTGCCAGCTCAGCCACAGGGGGGAACACTGAAGCTTTCTTT
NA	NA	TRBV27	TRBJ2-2	CASSPYTRTGELFF	TGTGCCAGCAGTCCCTATACGCGGACCGGGGAGCTGTTTTTT
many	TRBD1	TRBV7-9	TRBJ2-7	CASSPTGGSYEQYF	TGTGCCAGCAGCCCGACAGGGGGCTCCTACGAGCAGTACTTC
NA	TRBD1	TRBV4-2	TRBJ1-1	CASSQEGTGVNTEAFF	TGTGCCAGCAGCCAAGAGGGGACAGGGGTGAACACTGAAGCTTTCTTT
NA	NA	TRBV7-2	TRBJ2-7	CASSLEGTAYEQYF	TGTGCCAGCAGCTTAGAGGGGACTGCCTACGAGCAGTACTTC
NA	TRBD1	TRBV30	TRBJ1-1	CAWSRAGGTEAFF	TGTGCCTGGTCCCGGGCAGGGGGCACTGAAGCTTTCTTT
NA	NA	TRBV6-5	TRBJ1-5	CASRGVYRGNQPQHF	TGTGCCAGCAGAGGAGTCTACAGGGGCAATCAGCCCCAGCATTTT
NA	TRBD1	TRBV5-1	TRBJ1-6	CASSFDRAYNSPLHF	TGCGCCAGCAGCTTTGACAGGGCCTATAATTCACCCCTCCACTTT